Presented here are 25 T cell receptor beta chains from one specimen sequenced in a study of T cells in Graves' hyperthyroidism and ophthalmopathy. Amplification of TCR beta CDR3 regions was performed using RNA transcripts as template. HTBI primers were the set used in a first-round RT-PCR of the TCR CDR3. Via MiXCR, TCRdb re-called the multiplex PCR reads, giving one row per CDR3 protein. The sample records some 600,000 distinct CDR3 sequences, 35% to 55% being singletons. Sequencing was performed on peripheral blood or thyroid tissue (not recorded which). The receptor set was obtained from a young woman with Graves' hyperthyroidism.

J is TRBJ2-7 and V is TRBV11-2; 7 nucleotides agree with TRBD2. The CDR3 is 16 residues long. The ends lost 0 bases at V and 5 bases at J; junction bases unmatched: 10. CDR1 and CDR2 (germline): SGHAT, FQNNGV. In nucleotides, the CDR3 is TGTGCCAGCAGCTTAGAGGGCGGCGCGGGAGTCAACGAGCAGTACTTC. Encoded protein: CASSLEGGAGVNEQYF.

The chain has TRBV20-1 and TRBJ1-1; possible D gene TRBD1, 6 bases. Trimming shortened V by 2 bases and J by 1 base, and 8 bases separated the two germline ends. Per germline, CDR1 DFQATT and CDR2 SNEGSKA (reference sequence). CDR3 length: 13 amino acids. The CDR3 loop reads CSARSDRNTEAFF. CDR3 DNA sequence: TGCAGTGCTAGATCGGACAGGAACACTGAAGCTTTCTTT.

CDR3 residues: CASSLWRGATQYF. CDR3 bases: TGTGCCAGCAGCTTGTGGCGGGGGGCTACGCAGTATTTT. This sequence joins TRBV7-9 and TRBJ2-3, with 8 bases aligning to TRBD2. V trimming: 3 bases; J trimming: 8 bases; junction bases outside the gene matches: 4. The CDR3 length is 13 residues. Germline CDR1 reads SEHNR; CDR2 reads FQNEAQ (reference sequence).

The chain joins TRBV7-3 to TRBJ2-5; 7 nucleotides agree with TRBD1. Germline trimming cut 5 bases from V and 5 bases from J; bases unmatched to any gene: 14. Germline CDR1 and CDR2: SGHTA and FQGTGA. This CDR3 comprises 16 residues. CDR3 nucleotide sequence: TGTGCCAGCAGCCTAAACCCCCAGACAGGGCTTGAGACCCAGTACTTC. It specifies CASSLNPQTGLETQYF.

This clonotype was seen only a few times. The chain uses TRBV24-1 and TRBJ2-3; D gene unclear. The CDR3 contains 13 residues. V was shortened by 6 bases and J by 3 bases, with 9 bases between the two germline ends. Germline-derived CDR1 and CDR2 are KGHDR and SFDVKD. The CDR3 loop reads CATSRQETDTQYF. Written as DNA, the CDR3 is TGTGCCACCAGTCGGCAGGAGACAGATACGCAGTATTTT.

This clonotype was recorded at least ten times. V is TRBV2 and J is TRBJ2-5, with D tentatively TRBD1 (6 bases). CDR1 is SNHLY and CDR2 is FYNNEI in the germline V gene. The CDR3 runs to 15 residues. V dropped 2 bases and J dropped 1 base, with 11 bases sitting between them. The CDR3 is CASSERRGAQETQYF. For the CDR3, the DNA is TGTGCCAGCAGTGAACGCAGGGGCGCCCAAGAGACCCAGTACTTC. The whole variable domain, remainder taken from reference TRBV2 and TRBJ2-5, is EPEVTQTPSHQVTQMGQEVILRCVPISNHLYFYWYRQILGQKVEFLVSFYNNEISEKSEIFDDQFSVERPDGSNFTLKIRSTKLEDSAMYFCASSERRGAQETQYFGPGTRLLVL.

This clonotype was observed a handful of times. The V and J genes are TRBV10-3 and TRBJ2-7; 13 bases are a match to TRBD2. The CDR3 covers 18 residues. Germline CDR1 ENHRY, CDR2 SYGVKD. After removal of 5 bases from V and 0 bases from J, the junction contained 10 bases not matched to a gene. The CDR3 reads CAISSGLAGVKGSYEQYF. As DNA, the CDR3 is TGTGCCATCAGTTCAGGACTAGCGGGAGTAAAGGGCTCCTACGAGCAGTACTTC.

The chain employs TRBV24-1 and TRBJ2-7, with 12 nucleotides matching TRBD2. The CDR3 totals 14 residues. Germline CDR1 and CDR2: KGHDR and SFDVKD. With 4 bases clipped from V and 6 bases from J, the junction kept 3 bases outside the gene matches. CDR3 loop: CATSDRLAGVEQYF. The CDR3 nucleotides read TGTGCCACCAGTGACAGACTAGCGGGAGTCGAGCAGTACTTC.

This clonotype has a handful of counts. The chain recombines TRBV13 with TRBJ2-7; D is perhaps TRBD1 (6 bases). Per germline, CDR1 PRHDT and CDR2 FYEKMQ (reference sequence). V lost 0 bases and J lost 2, with 11 bases in between. CDR3 length: 15 amino acids. The CDR3 loop reads CASSLGTGFAYEQYF. The CDR3 bases are TGTGCCAGCAGCTTAGGCACAGGGTTCGCCTACGAGCAGTACTTC.

The genes are TRBV24-1 and TRBJ2-5; 8 bases match TRBD2. The J call could be wrong; TRBJ2-1 is a better fit for the DNA end. Germline V lookup: CDR1 KGHDR, CDR2 SFDVKD. The CDR3 runs 15 residues. The chain's CDR3 is CATSDLGTSYNEQFF. The CDR3 bases are TGTGCCACCAGTGATTTGGGGACTAGTTACAATGAGCAGTTCTTC.

Concerning this clonotype itself: Its ends do not fully match the called genes, so a read error is possible. The chain has TRBV25-1 and TRBJ2-7; D may correspond to TRBD1 or TRBD2 (5 bases each). Per germline, CDR1 MGHDK and CDR2 SYGVNS. The CDR3 extends over 13 amino acids. In nucleotides, the CDR3 is TGTGCCAGCACCGCCGGGACCTCCCACGAGCAGTACTTC. This codes for CASTAGTSHEQYF.

This chain uses TRBV20-1 with TRBJ1-2; the D is unclear. The CDR3 spans 13 residues. Germline V gives CDR1 DFQATT, CDR2 SNEGSKA (reference sequence). With 3 bases removed from V and 8 bases from J, the gap between germline ends came to 16 bases. The CDR3 sequence is CSASQQSNRGYTF. The CDR3 coding sequence is TGCAGTGCTAGTCAACAGTCCAATCGAGGCTACACCTTC.

This clonotype is a singleton in its sample. V usage is TRBV7-1 and J usage is TRBJ2-7, with 15 bases matching TRBD2. TRBV7-1 is filed as an ORF, its function uncertain. Unmatched junction bases numbered 5, after V lost 2 bases and J lost 3 bases. CDR3 length: 17 amino acids. CDR3 in amino acids: CASSSPVGLAGGYEQYF. In DNA, the CDR3 is TGTGCCAGCAGCTCACCGGTGGGACTAGCGGGAGGCTACGAGCAGTACTTC.

The chain employs TRBV7-9 and TRBJ1-6, with TRBD1 as a possible D gene (5 bases). This CDR3 contains 18 residues. V shed 5 bases and J shed 6 bases, with 23 bases lying between them. Germline CDR1 is SEHNR and CDR2 is FQNEAQ (reference sequence). The CDR3 DNA sequence: TGTGCCAGCAGCACCCCAAGAGGGACCTTTGGACCTAATTCACCCCTCCACTTT. This encodes CASSTPRGTFGPNSPLHF.

The chain links TRBV2 to TRBJ1-1; 9 bases match TRBD1. The CDR3 extends over 13 amino acids. V gave up 5 bases and J gave up 9 bases; unmatched junction bases: 7. Germline values: CDR1 SNHLY, CDR2 FYNNEI. The CDR3 sequence is CASSLGTGKQAFF. CDR3 nucleotides: TGTGCCAGCAGTTTAGGGACAGGGAAGCAAGCTTTCTTT.

This clonotype showed up just a few times. The gene calls are TRBV9 and TRBJ1-6; 7 bases fit TRBD1. Per germline, CDR1 SGDLS and CDR2 YYNGEE. The V segment lost 4 bases and the J segment 7 bases; nucleotides outside the gene matches: 8. This CDR3 contains 15 residues. The CDR3 coding sequence is TGTGCCAGCAGCACGCCAGGGGGGAGGAATTCACCCCTCCACTTT. Protein: CASSTPGGRNSPLHF. The variable domain in full, with the rest retrieved from reference TRBV9 and TRBJ1-6, is DSGVTQTPKHLITATGQRVTLRCSPRSGDLSVYWYQQSLDQGLQFLIQYYNGEERAKGNILERFSAQQFPDLHSELNLSSLELGDSALYFCASSTPGGRNSPLHFGNGTRLTVT.

The V gene is TRBV7-3, the J gene TRBJ1-1; 10 bases are a match to TRBD1. This CDR3 region has 15 residues. The V gene's germline CDR1 is SGHTA and CDR2 FQGTGA. Trimming at V came to 2 bases and at J to 5 bases, leaving 5 bases not matched to a gene. The CDR3 nucleotides are TGTGCCAGCAGCTTATATGGGACAGGGGATACTGAAGCTTTCTTT. Its translation: CASSLYGTGDTEAFF.

Many counts were recorded for this clonotype. The genes are TRBV19 and TRBJ2-7, with 9 bases aligning to TRBD2. The CDR3 length is 13 residues. Germline assignment: CDR1 LNHDA and CDR2 SQIVND (reference sequence). Trimming removed 6 bases from V and 1 base from J; junction bases left unmatched: 1. Written as DNA, the CDR3 is TGTGCCAGTAGACTAGCGGGTTCCTACGAGCAGTACTTC. This encodes CASRLAGSYEQYF.

Concerning this clonotype itself: Given a much more abundant clone one base away, this may be a read error. The V call is TRBV7-9, the J call TRBJ2-7, with 12 bases that match TRBD2. Germline values: CDR1 SEHNR, CDR2 FQNEAQ (reference sequence). Losses at the gene ends were 4 bases for V and 6 bases for J; bases not matched to a gene: 19. The CDR3 contains 19 residues. Here the CDR3 reads CASSSGITGHGLAGREQYF. CDR3 coding DNA: TGTGCCAGCAGCTCCGGAATCACGGGGCATGGACTAGCGGGACGCGAGCAGTACTTC. Variable domain in full (rest from reference TRBV7-9 and TRBJ2-7): DTGVSQNPRHKITKRGQNVTFRCDPISEHNRLYWYRQTLGQGPEFLTYFQNEAQLEKSRLLSDRFSAERPKGSFSTLEIQRTEQGDSAMYLCASSSGITGHGLAGREQYFGPGTRLTVT.

This clonotype was observed a handful of times. Here the CDR3 reads CASSARVAGNQPQHF. The DNA for the CDR3 is TGTGCCAGCAGTGCTAGAGTGGCAGGCAATCAGCCCCAGCATTTT. The chain joins TRBV12-3 or TRBV12-4 to TRBJ1-5; D is undetermined. The V gene lost 5 bases and the J gene lost 2 bases, with 13 bases spanning the gap. The length of the CDR3 is 15 residues.

This clonotype showed up many times. The rearrangement links TRBV7-9 to TRBJ1-2, with D uncertain. V lost 5 bases and J lost 3, with 10 bases in between. Germline V gene data show CDR1 as SEHNR and CDR2 as FQNEAQ (reference sequence). The CDR3 is 13 residues long. DNA of the CDR3: TGTGCCAGCAGCCCGAGGACCGACTATGGCTACACCTTC. It translates to CASSPRTDYGYTF.

V usage is TRBV5-4 and J usage is TRBJ2-7, with D possibly being TRBD1 or TRBD2 (5 bases each). V was pared by 5 bases and J by 0 bases, with 15 bases between. In germline, CDR1 is SGHNT, CDR2 YYREEE (reference sequence). The CDR3 is 15 residues long. The CDR3 region is CASRGRSYSSYEQYF. In DNA, the CDR3 is TGTGCCAGCAGGGGACGTAGTTACAGCTCCTACGAGCAGTACTTC.

V and J are TRBV10-3 and TRBJ1-1; D call uncertain. Germline V gives CDR1 ENHRY, CDR2 SYGVKD. V was trimmed by 0 bases and J by 4 bases, leaving 12 bases between them. The CDR3 consists of 15 residues. The CDR3 is CAISESGTWSTEAFF. In DNA, the CDR3 is TGTGCCATCAGTGAGTCAGGAACCTGGAGCACTGAAGCTTTCTTT.

This clonotype was found a few times. The junction and the germline gene differ at one end; a read error may be behind it. The chain links TRBV6-4 to TRBJ2-5; TRBD2 is a possible D gene (5 bases). The CDR3 loop spans 14 amino acids. Germline V CDR1 and CDR2: MRHNA, SNTAGT. The CDR3 protein is CASSYSTAEETQYF. The DNA for the CDR3 is TGTGCCAGCAGTTACTCCACAGCGGAAGAGACCCAGTACTTC.

The gene calls are TRBV27 and TRBJ1-5, with D unresolved. Trimming cost V 4 bases and J 7 bases, with 11 bases left between them. Germline assignment: CDR1 MNHEY and CDR2 SMNVEV (reference sequence). The CDR3 is 13 residues long. CDR3 bases: TGTGCCAGCAGTTCCGGGTCGGGGCAGCCCCAGCATTTT. This sequence encodes CASSSGSGQPQHF.